The T cell receptor (beta chain) under discussion was sequenced for a study of neurological immune-mediated disorders. This clonotype came up many times. Its target is unknown. The cDNA was produced through 5'RACE with 10-nucleotide random UMIs. TCRdb re-analysed the 5' RACE reads in MiXCR, keeping a single row per CDR3 protein. The sample includes 30,000 to 45,000 distinct CDR3 sequences, roughly 11% seen only once; the top ten take approximately 4.1%. Study-level results: HTLV-1-associated myelopathy had the most TCR clonal expansion, whereas multiple sclerosis had the least (lower than in healthy controls). The study found no CDR3 amino acid sequences shared by expanded clones across subjects, suggesting private repertoires in all groups.

Approximately 920,000 sorted CD4+ or CD8+ T cells made each library. Trimming shortened V by 0 bases and J by 0 bases, and 6 bases separated the two germline ends. The CDR3 loop spans 15 amino acids. CDR1 is SGHTA and CDR2 is FQGNSA in the germline V gene. The receptor was isolated from a woman aged 25 to 39 with HTLV-1-associated myelopathy (HAM/TSP). V and J are TRBV7-2 and TRBJ2-1; no firm D call. Sequencing was done on a sample of CD4+ T cells from blood. CDR3 loop: CASSLAWDSYNEQFF. As DNA, the CDR3 is TGTGCCAGCAGCTTAGCTTGGGACTCCTACAATGAGCAGTTCTTC. Filled out from reference TRBV7-2 and TRBJ2-1, the complete variable domain reads GAGVSQSPSNKVTEKGKDVELRCDPISGHTALYWYRQSLGQGLEFLIYFQGNSAPDKSGLPSDRFSAERTGGSVSTLTIQRTQQEDSAVYLCASSLAWDSYNEQFFGPGTRLTVL.